This TCR beta chain emerged from a study of post-analysis software for immune sequencing data (dated by TCRdb to the mid-2010s). As for the study more broadly: Recorded disease courses included relapsing-remitting, secondary progressive and progressive-relapsing multiple sclerosis, with some patients lacking subtype annotation. A subset of samples was prepared in parallel using single-end sample barcoding, then pooled and co-amplified after Illumina adapter ligation. The multiple sclerosis patient repertoires were compared with approximately 11 previously published healthy control repertoires from donors aged about 6 to 25 years. Summary of the overall study and its limitations: Significantly higher frequencies in patients than in controls were found for five or six TRBV segments, including TRBV5-6, TRBV5-1 and TRBV20-1. The multiple sclerosis patient group was slightly younger than the control group. Significantly lower normalized Chao1 diversity was found in multiple sclerosis patients than in controls, suggesting substantial peripheral T-cell clonal expansion. Direct clustering with F measure showed strong co-clustering of samples prepared in the same batch, prompting a batch-effect correction.

Details on this clonotype: The target of this receptor is not known. There are no base qualities to consult, and no much larger clone falls within one base.

To demonstrate the VDJtools post-analysis software, TCR beta repertoires were profiled from the peripheral blood of about 13 young patients with multiple sclerosis. Multiple sclerosis patients were children and adolescents aged roughly 6 to 17 years. The library relied on PCR. Reads for this sample came from an Illumina HiSeq 2500. To reduce PCR and sequencing biases, unique molecular identifiers were built into the TCR beta cDNA libraries. Per 1 to 10 million input T cells, approximately 500,000 cDNA molecules were obtained, such that each molecule approximated one T cell. The patient libraries were prepared and sequenced using the same protocol as the earlier healthy control dataset. Within a given batch, samples were prepared together, multiplexed and sequenced on the same HiSeq lane. In the authors' own workflow: MIGEC was used to process the raw barcoded reads, and molecular identifier groups with only a single read were discarded before consensus assembly and CDR3 extraction. VDJtools was used for post-analysis of the clonotype tables, with diversity normalized by down-sampling every dataset to the smallest sample size. To correct batch-related cross-sample contamination, repertoire overlap clustering matched CDR3 amino acid sequences but not nucleotide sequences. TCRdb trimmed the raw reads at Q25, called clones with MiXCR and kept productive beta chains. Rows with one shared CDR3 protein collapse into an entry with the most common genes and DNA. These V and J calls are TCRdb output, not the study's own analysis. Counted in this sample were hundreds of thousands of distinct CDR3 sequences; roughly 45% of them appeared once. Of the sample, 12% falls within the top ten clones.

The V end gives up 4 bases and the J end 10 bases, leaving 10 bases in the junction not matched to a gene. Reading from cysteine to phenylalanine, the CDR3 counts 15 amino acids. CDR3 DNA is the only sequence kept; it has 45 bases, read in frame from the first base. CDR1 is given as MDHEN and CDR2 as SYDVKM, both from the germline V gene. The chain is assembled from TRBV28 and TRBJ2-1, with 10 junctional bases fitting TRBD2. The receptor was derived from a girl aged 5 to 17 with multiple sclerosis. Sequenced sample: blood. In nucleotides, the sequence is TGTGCCAGCAGTTCCCGGACTAGCGGAGATGGGGAGCAGTTCTTC. Translated, this is CASSSRTSGDGEQFF.